This T cell receptor beta chain came from a study of early stage breast cancer tumors. Turning to the study itself: Invasive lobular carcinomas made up about 30% of the 12 ER+/PR+/HER2- tumors. Study-wide points: Most shared enriched TCRB sequences were commonly generated ones.

This table comes from immunoSEQ multiplex PCR, and its TCRdb copy is limited to in-frame clones, with some not included. Of fewer than 70,000 clones listed, 60% to 85% were seen once; the top ten hold 3% to 3.5%. Comments on this clone: Its antigen is undetermined.

Germline-derived CDR1 and CDR2 are SGHRS and YFSETQ. The trim removed 7 bases at V and 2 bases at J, leaving 10 bases unmatched. The CDR3 is 16 amino acids. The specimen was blood. The receptor's source is a person in their twenties or thirties with breast cancer. The rearrangement uses TRBV5-1 and TRBJ2-1, with TRBD1 identical over 9 bases. CDR3 sequence: CASRTDRGYPYNEQFF. DNA for the CDR3: TGCGCCAGCCGTACGGACAGGGGCTACCCCTACAATGAGCAGTTCTTC.